What follows are 30 T cell receptor beta chains derived from one specimen sequenced in a study of blood T cell repertoires in COVID-19. Sequencing used immunoSEQ multiplex PCR; TCRdb keeps in-frame clones, though not all of them. The top ten hold under 2.5% of the sample, which has roughly 120,000 clones, 80% seen once. Sequencing was performed on peripheral blood. The receptors derive from a man between 65 and 80 years old with acute or convalescent COVID-19.

CDR3 sequence reads: CASSLDSVLEQYF. The DNA for the CDR3 is TGCGCCAGCAGCTTGGACTCCGTCTTGGAGCAGTACTTC. This chain connects TRBV5-1 to TRBJ2-7; D unresolved. Deletions cut 0 bases from V and 7 bases from J, with 11 bases between. The CDR3 contains 13 residues. Germline V gene data show CDR1 as SGHRS and CDR2 as YFSETQ.

In its sample, this clone was seen once. The CDR3 nucleotides are TGTGCCAGCAGAACGACAGGGACCTCGAACACTGAAGCTTTCTTT. It encodes CASRTTGTSNTEAFF. This sequence joins TRBV6-5 and TRBJ1-1; 7 bases are a match to TRBD1. J gave up 1 base and V 6 bases, and 8 bases lay outside the gene matches. This CDR3 has 15 amino acids. Germline lookup yields CDR1 MNHEY and CDR2 SVGAGI.

Note on this clone: An end of the junction differs from the germline gene, which may be a read error. This chain uses TRBV18 with TRBJ2-5; 7 bases line up with TRBD1. Germline assignment: CDR1 KGHSH and CDR2 LQKENI. The CDR3 spans 15 residues. The CDR3 nucleotides are TGTGCCAGCTCCCCACTGGACAGGTACCAAGAGACCCAGTACTTC. Protein: CASSPLDRYQETQYF. The full variable domain, completed using reference TRBV18 and TRBJ2-5, is NAGVMQNPRHLVRRRGQEARLRCSPMKGHSHVYWYRQLPEEGLKFMVYLQKENIIDESGMPKERFSAEFPKEGPSILRIQQVVRGDSAAYFCASSPLDRYQETQYFGPGTRLLVL.

V and J are TRBV10-3 and TRBJ1-3; possible D gene TRBD1, 5 bases. This CDR3 has 15 amino acids. CDR1 is ENHRY and CDR2 is SYGVKD in the germline V gene. V gave up 4 bases and J gave up 0 bases, with 10 bases separating them. CDR3: CAISGGTLSGNTIYF. The CDR3, as DNA: TGTGCCATCAGTGGCGGGACCCTCTCTGGAAACACCATATATTTT.

The V and J genes are TRBV6-5 and TRBJ2-1, with 8 bases matching TRBD1. The CDR3 totals 15 residues. CDR1 and CDR2 from the germline V gene are MNHEY and SVGAGI. V lost 6 bases to trimming and J lost 3 bases; unmatched junction nucleotides: 7. The CDR3 DNA reads as TGTGCCAGCAGCCGGGGACAGGAAAGCTACAATGAGCAGTTCTTC. Protein sequence: CASSRGQESYNEQFF.

The V gene is TRBV5-1, the J gene TRBJ1-3, with D possibly matching TRBD1 (5 bases). CDR1 and CDR2 from the germline V gene are SGHRS and YFSETQ. This CDR3 region has 13 residues. V was pared by 2 bases and J by 3 bases, with 6 bases between. CDR3 sequence: CASSFDSGNTIYF. CDR3 in DNA: TGCGCCAGCAGCTTTGACAGTGGAAACACCATATATTTT.

This sequence joins TRBV6-4 and TRBJ2-1, with 8 bases identical to TRBD2. The CDR3 is made up of 14 amino acids. CDR1 MRHNA and CDR2 SNTAGT come from the germline V gene. Germline trimming cut 3 bases from V and 5 bases from J; bases unmatched to any gene: 3. This CDR3 is CASSEAGEHNEQFF. The CDR3 DNA sequence: TGTGCCAGCAGTGAAGCGGGGGAACACAATGAGCAGTTCTTC.

J is TRBJ1-4 and V is TRBV28; D gene unclear. Trimming pared 1 base from V and 10 bases from J, leaving 16 bases between. Germline values: CDR1 MDHEN, CDR2 SYDVKM. CDR3 length: 15 amino acids. The CDR3 is CASSLYNMGERKLFF. The CDR3 DNA reads TGTGCCAGCAGTTTATATAATATGGGAGAAAGAAAACTGTTTTTT.

This rearrangement joins TRBV7-9 to TRBJ1-1; 10 positions match TRBD1. The CDR3 sequence is 17 residues long. The V and J ends lost 0 bases and 1 base, in that order; junction bases with no gene match: 5. Germline lookup yields CDR1 SEHNR and CDR2 FQNEAQ (reference sequence). The CDR3 reads CASSLARTGGENTEAFF. The CDR3 region has the DNA TGTGCCAGCAGCTTAGCTCGGACAGGGGGTGAGAACACTGAAGCTTTCTTT.

The chain has TRBV2 and TRBJ2-7; 7 bases agree with TRBD1. V lost 1 base and J lost 7; bases outside the gene matches: 7. The germline V gene has CDR1 SNHLY and CDR2 FYNNEI. This CDR3 is 14 amino acids long. The CDR3 reads CASSEGTGLGEQYF. The DNA for the CDR3 is TGTGCCAGCAGTGAAGGGACAGGTTTGGGAGAGCAGTACTTC.

The V gene is TRBV6-4, the J gene TRBJ1-6; 8 bases agree with TRBD1. With V trimmed by 3 bases and J by 6 bases, 4 bases remained unmatched. Germline V gene lookup returns CDR1 MRHNA and CDR2 SNTAGT. This CDR3 is built from 15 residues. The CDR3 DNA sequence: TGTGCCAGCAGTGATCAGGGGACAGGTAATTCACCCCTCCACTTT. Translated, it gives CASSDQGTGNSPLHF.

The V and J genes are TRBV5-6 and TRBJ1-1; D uncertain. This CDR3 spans 14 amino acids. Trimming took off 0 bases at V and 1 base at J, with 7 bases between the two ends. The V gene's germline CDR1 is SGHDT and CDR2 YYEEEE. DNA for the CDR3: TGTGCCAGCAGCTTGGCAGTCAGGAACACTGAAGCTTTCTTT. It encodes CASSLAVRNTEAFF. Using reference TRBV5-6 and TRBJ1-1 for the parts outside the CDR3, the full variable domain is DAGVTQSPTHLIKTRGQQVTLRCSPKSGHDTVSWYQQALGQGPQFIFQYYEEEERQRGNFPDRFSGHQFPNYSSELNVNALLLGDSALYLCASSLAVRNTEAFFGQGTRLTVV.

This clone showed up many times. The chain recombines TRBV3-1 (or the pseudogene TRBV3-2) with TRBJ2-7; 7 nucleotides align to TRBD1. This CDR3 comprises 17 residues. CDR1 is LGHDT, CDR2 YNNKEL, per germline (reference sequence). Unmatched junction bases numbered 14, after V lost 1 base and J lost 5 bases. The CDR3 here is CASSQGLYAGGVHEQYF. The DNA of the CDR3 is TGTGCCAGCAGCCAAGGCCTCTACGCAGGGGGAGTCCACGAGCAGTACTTC.

The chain has TRBV6-5 and TRBJ1-2, with 7 bases that match TRBD1. CDR3 length equals 13 residues. J lost 5 bases, V lost 2 bases, and 2 bases had no gene match. Germline CDR1 is MNHEY and CDR2 is SVGAGI. The CDR3 nucleotides are TGTGCCAGCAGTTACGGCAGGGGGTATGGCTACACCTTC. Translation gives CASSYGRGYGYTF.

The rearrangement uses TRBV5-4 and TRBJ1-4; tentatively, D is TRBD1 (6 bases). CDR1 and CDR2 (germline): SGHNT, YYREEE (reference sequence). CDR3 length equals 18 residues. V was shortened by 3 bases and J by 0 bases, with 18 bases between the two germline ends. The CDR3 protein is CASSSGGRVYATNEKLFF. The CDR3 DNA sequence: TGTGCCAGCAGCTCGGGGGGCAGGGTCTATGCAACTAATGAAAAACTGTTTTTT.

The V gene is TRBV5-4, the J gene TRBJ2-1, with 8 bases fitting TRBD2. Germline V CDR1 and CDR2: SGHNT, YYREEE (reference sequence). This CDR3 is built from 13 residues. With 4 bases clipped from V and 7 bases from J, the junction kept 4 bases outside the gene matches. The CDR3 is CASSASGSNEQFF. The CDR3 region has the DNA TGTGCCAGCAGCGCTAGCGGGTCTAATGAGCAGTTCTTC.

The genes are TRBV6-5 and TRBJ1-2, with TRBD1 as a possible D gene (6 bases). Germline V CDR1 and CDR2: MNHEY, SVGAGI. This CDR3 comprises 14 residues. The ends were cut back, 5 bases at V and 4 bases at J, with 14 bases in the middle. This CDR3 is CASSHPGQRYGYTF. CDR3 DNA: TGTGCCAGCAGTCATCCGGGACAACGCTATGGCTACACCTTC.

V gene TRBV2 combines with J gene TRBJ1-2, with a weak D call TRBD1 (6 bases). CDR1 and CDR2 (germline): SNHLY, FYNNEI. V gave up 6 bases and J gave up 4 bases, with 15 bases separating them. There are 14 residues in the CDR3. CDR3 residues: CASRLPQGAYGYTF. CDR3 bases: TGTGCCAGCAGGCTCCCACAGGGCGCCTATGGCTACACCTTC.

The chain couples TRBV6-5 to TRBJ1-2; unclear D gene. Germline V lookup: CDR1 MNHEY, CDR2 SVGAGI. The V end lost 1 base, the J end lost 4 bases, and 7 bases lay between the germline ends. CDR3 size: 13 residues. CDR3 bases: TGTGCCAGCAGTTACTGGGCCTCCTATGGCTACACCTTC. Its protein is CASSYWASYGYTF.

The chain links TRBV5-1 to TRBJ1-1; TRBD1 matches at 7 bases. Germline V gene sequence: CDR1 SGHRS, CDR2 YFSETQ. This CDR3 comprises 15 residues. The ends lost 2 bases at V and 0 bases at J; junction bases unmatched: 4. The CDR3 region is CASSFYGTVNTEAFF. The DNA of the CDR3 is TGCGCCAGCAGCTTTTACGGGACAGTGAACACTGAAGCTTTCTTT.

This clone was counted ten times or more. The J gene is TRBJ2-7, the V gene TRBV4-1, with 7 bases lining up with TRBD2. The length of the CDR3 is 16 residues. V trimming: 0 bases; J trimming: 0 bases; junction bases outside the gene matches: 5. The germline CDR1 and CDR2 sequences are MGHRA and YSYEKL. This CDR3 is CASSQERRGSSYEQYF. In DNA, the CDR3 is TGCGCCAGCAGCCAAGAGCGGCGGGGGAGCTCCTACGAGCAGTACTTC.

The chain couples TRBV19 to TRBJ2-3, with D possibly matching TRBD2 (6 bases). CDR3 length: 15 amino acids. Between the trimmed V and J ends, which lost 9 bases and 1 base, there was a span of 17 bases. CDR1 and CDR2 from the germline V gene are LNHDA and SQIVND (reference sequence). In nucleotides, the CDR3 is TGTGCCAGCGCGGGCGGGGCCCCTGGCACAGATACGCAGTATTTT. Its protein product is CASAGGAPGTDTQYF.

The chain combines TRBV11-2 with TRBJ2-5; D might be TRBD2 (5 bases). This CDR3 has 13 residues. Germline V gene lookup returns CDR1 SGHAT and CDR2 FQNNGV. V was shortened by 2 bases and J by 4 bases, with 8 bases between the two germline ends. The CDR3 region is CASSLPGLETQYF. CDR3 coding DNA: TGTGCCAGCAGCTTACCGGGGTTAGAGACCCAGTACTTC.

This rearrangement joins TRBV27 to TRBJ2-7; weak D call: TRBD1 (6 bases). This CDR3 has 15 amino acids. V gave up 5 bases and J gave up 0 bases, with 14 bases separating them. From germline, CDR1 is MNHEY and CDR2 SMNVEV (reference sequence). The CDR3 DNA sequence: TGTGCCAGCAGTCCGCTGGGGGACACCTCCTACGAGCAGTACTTC. It specifies CASSPLGDTSYEQYF.

The chain carries TRBV5-1 and TRBJ2-3, with TRBD2 matching 7 bases. This CDR3 contains 14 residues. After removal of 5 bases from V and 3 bases from J, the junction contained 6 bases not matched to a gene. CDR1 is SGHRS, CDR2 YFSETQ, per germline. DNA for the CDR3: TGCGCCAGCAGACGGGGGGTGGAAACAGATACGCAGTATTTT. Protein: CASRRGVETDTQYF.

The chain has TRBV9 and TRBJ2-2; possibly TRBD2 for D (6 bases). Germline V CDR1 and CDR2: SGDLS, YYNGEE. The V and J ends lost 2 bases and 5 bases respectively, with 10 bases between them. This CDR3 spans 14 amino acids. CDR3 nucleotide sequence: TGTGCCAGCAGCGTTTATGGGGGGACCGGGGAGCTGTTTTTT. As protein: CASSVYGGTGELFF.

The chain joins TRBV5-6 to TRBJ1-4; D is unresolved. V was pared by 2 bases and J by 4 bases, with 15 bases between. Germline CDR1 and CDR2: SGHDT and YYEEEE. The CDR3 sequence is 16 residues long. The CDR3: CASSLSAIALNEKLFF. In DNA, the CDR3 is TGTGCCAGCAGCTTATCAGCGATCGCACTTAATGAAAAACTGTTTTTT.

The chain has TRBV11-2 and TRBJ1-1, with D perhaps TRBD1 (6 bases). From germline, CDR1 is SGHAT and CDR2 FQNNGV. This CDR3 region has 14 residues. Trimming left V 5 bases short and J 8 bases short, with 18 bases between. The CDR3 sequence is CASSDYRTGTEAFF. In DNA form, the CDR3 reads TGTGCCAGCAGCGACTATAGGACCGGGACAGAAGCTTTCTTT. Full variable domain (missing parts from reference TRBV11-2 and TRBJ1-1): EAGVAQSPRYKIIEKRQSVAFWCNPISGHATLYWYQQILGQGPKLLIQFQNNGVVDDSQLPKDRFSAERLKGVDSTLKIQPAKLEDSAVYLCASSDYRTGTEAFFGQGTRLTVV.

The V and J genes are TRBV5-4 and TRBJ1-2; D is ambiguous. Germline V CDR1 and CDR2: SGHNT, YYREEE (reference sequence). Trimming left V 2 bases short and J 4 bases short, with 6 bases between. The CDR3 is 12 amino acids. The CDR3: CASSLNSYGYTF. DNA of the CDR3: TGTGCCAGCAGCTTAAACAGCTATGGCTACACCTTC.

This sequence joins TRBV6-1 and TRBJ1-5; D unclear. Germline values: CDR1 MNHNS, CDR2 SASEGT. Trimming shortened V by 0 bases and J by 3 bases, and 9 bases separated the two germline ends. The CDR3 contains 15 residues. CDR3 in amino acids: CASSEASIANQPQHF. The CDR3 DNA sequence: TGTGCCAGCAGTGAAGCCTCTATAGCCAATCAGCCCCAGCATTTT.